The 9 T cell receptor beta chains given below trace back to one sample, sequenced in a study of T cell repertoires in cytomegalovirus infection. One entry per CDR3 protein, called by TCRdb with MiXCR from the reads. The sample lists 400,000 or so distinct CDR3 sequences; about a third were seen once. Sample: PBMCs. These receptors all come from a human donor in good health (CMV status not recorded). Some clones in this sample may be carry-over from other donors' samples.

V gene TRBV4-1 combines with J gene TRBJ2-3; D gene unclear. The V and J ends lost 0 bases and 4 bases respectively, with 14 bases between them. Germline CDR1 MGHRA, CDR2 YSYEKL. CDR3 length: 16 amino acids. DNA for the CDR3: TGCGCCAGCAGCCAAGATAAATGGCAGGTAGCAGATACGCAGTATTTT. Amino acids: CASSQDKWQVADTQYF.

The rearrangement links TRBV4-3 to TRBJ2-7; maybe TRBD1 (5 bases). Per the germline V gene, CDR1 is LGHNA and CDR2 is YSLEER. Between the trimmed V and J ends, which lost 0 bases and 3 bases, there was a span of 15 bases. There are 16 residues in the CDR3. The CDR3 loop reads CASSQDPTLGVYEQYF. In DNA, the CDR3 is TGCGCCAGCAGCCAAGATCCCACTCTAGGGGTCTACGAGCAGTACTTC.

There are a few counts of this clonotype. This chain uses TRBV7-8 with TRBJ2-1; TRBD1 aligns across 8 bases. The CDR3 totals 13 residues. Trimming cost V 3 bases and J 6 bases; bases outside gene matches: 1. From germline, CDR1 is SGHVS and CDR2 FQNEAQ. Here the CDR3 reads CASSFDRGNEQFF. The CDR3 region has the DNA TGTGCCAGCAGCTTTGACAGGGGCAATGAGCAGTTCTTC.

This chain links TRBV5-4 with TRBJ1-1, with TRBD1 matching 8 bases. This CDR3 contains 14 residues. Trimming at V came to 7 bases and at J to 3 bases, leaving 8 bases not matched to a gene. From germline, CDR1 is SGHNT and CDR2 YYREEE (reference sequence). The CDR3 sequence: CASGRGLGDTEAFF. In DNA, the CDR3 is TGTGCCAGCGGCAGGGGGCTAGGGGACACTGAAGCTTTCTTT.

With regard to this clonotype: This may arise from a read error, as a much more abundant clone is one base away. The conserved final phenylalanine or tryptophan is absent from the CDR3, which likely points to a read error. The chain recombines TRBV7-6 with TRBJ2-7; D may be TRBD2 (5 bases). V lost 5 bases and J 5 bases, leaving 19 bases between the germline ends. Germline values: CDR1 SGHVS, CDR2 FNYEAQ. This CDR3 is built from 15 residues. CDR3 residues: CASSTGNNLVHEQYS. The CDR3 DNA reads TGTGCCAGCAGCACCGGGAACAACTTAGTCCACGAGCAGTACTCC.

This clonotype appeared a few times. V usage is TRBV7-9 and J usage is TRBJ1-5; D uncertain. The CDR3 is 16 residues long. V was trimmed by 1 base and J by 5 bases, leaving 15 bases between them. Germline lookup yields CDR1 SEHNR and CDR2 FQNEAQ (reference sequence). CDR3 sequence: CASSLDSLGWDQPQHF. The DNA of the CDR3 is TGTGCCAGCAGCTTAGATTCCCTAGGATGGGATCAGCCCCAGCATTTT.

Ten or more counts support this clonotype. The chain joins TRBV7-9 to TRBJ2-5; D is perhaps TRBD2 (6 bases). The CDR3 is 13 amino acids. V was clipped by 8 bases and J by 0 bases, with 10 bases between them. Germline CDR1 SEHNR, CDR2 FQNEAQ (reference sequence). CDR3 loop: CASFRDYQETQYF. The CDR3 nucleotides read TGTGCCAGCTTCCGGGACTACCAAGAGACCCAGTACTTC.

The sample holds a few counts of this clonotype. The genes are TRBV12-3 or TRBV12-4 and TRBJ2-7, with 12 bases identical to TRBD1. The CDR3 covers 15 residues. Trimming removed 4 bases from V and 6 bases from J; junction bases left unmatched: 7. The CDR3 loop reads CASSSRDRGRREQYF. In nucleotides, the CDR3 is TGTGCCAGCAGTTCCCGGGACAGGGGGCGACGCGAGCAGTACTTC.

This clonotype was recorded a few times. This chain's CDR3 is CATSVDAGFNTGELFF. For the CDR3, the DNA is TGTGCCACCAGTGTTGATGCGGGATTTAACACCGGGGAGCTGTTTTTT. The chain joins TRBV24-1 to TRBJ2-2; perhaps TRBD2 as D (6 bases). V lost 5 bases and J lost 2, with 14 bases in between. The CDR3 loop spans 16 amino acids. CDR1 KGHDR and CDR2 SFDVKD come from the germline V gene.